The 17 T cell receptor beta chains listed next were all sequenced from one sample in a study of T cells in lung cancer brain metastases. The data were produced by immunoSEQ multiplex PCR, yet TCRdb's version contains in-frame clones alone and is incomplete. Seen here are approximately 1,200 clones, just under 90% observed once, and the top ten hold 3.6%. Specimen: tumor tissue from a brain metastasis. The receptors stem from a man between 65 and 85 years old with non-small cell lung cancer that had spread to the brain.

This clone was found once. The chain uses TRBV7-9 and TRBJ1-4; no reliable D call. Per the germline V gene, CDR1 is SEHNR and CDR2 is FQNEAQ (reference sequence). The CDR3 length is 13 residues. V lost 8 bases and J 8 bases, leaving 15 bases between the germline ends. The CDR3 DNA follows: TGTGCCAGCGCGGGAGGAGGGCGGGAAAAACTGTTTTTT. This codes for CASAGGGREKLFF.

This clone was found a few times. The CDR3 here is CASSLEGNSNQPQHF. CDR3 bases: TGTGCCAGCAGCTTGGAAGGGAATAGCAATCAGCCCCAGCATTTT. The chain recombines TRBV5-5 with TRBJ1-5; no definite D call. The CDR3 covers 15 residues. The V end lost 0 bases, the J end lost 0 bases, and 7 bases lay between the germline ends. Germline CDR1 is SGHKS and CDR2 is YYEKEE (reference sequence).

The gene calls are TRBV18 and TRBJ1-1; D remains unclear. Trimming took 5 bases from V and 6 from J, leaving 4 bases between them. The CDR3 runs 10 residues. CDR1 and CDR2 (germline): KGHSH, LQKENI. The CDR3: CASSGPEAFF. DNA for the CDR3: TGTGCCAGCTCAGGTCCTGAAGCTTTCTTT.

As for this clone: Other DNA sequences in the same sample also yield this CDR3. The gene calls are TRBV20-1 and TRBJ2-1, with D uncertain. Trimming left V 5 bases short and J 8 bases short, with 7 bases between. The CDR3 has 10 residues. Per the germline V gene, CDR1 is DFQATT and CDR2 is SNEGSKA (reference sequence). The CDR3 spells CSASDHEQFF. In nucleotides, the CDR3 is TGCAGTGCTTCAGACCATGAGCAGTTCTTC.

This clone occurred once. The J gene is TRBJ1-1, the V gene TRBV30; no definite D call. Trimming left V 7 bases short and J 0 bases short, with 3 bases between. This CDR3 contains 10 residues. Looked up from germline, CDR1 is GTSNPN and CDR2 is SVGIG (reference sequence). The CDR3 DNA reads as TGTGCCTCTATGAACACTGAAGCTTTCTTT. Its protein product is CASMNTEAFF.

In DNA form, the CDR3 reads TGTGCCAGCAGCTATCAACAGGACTACGAGCAGTACTTC. Encoded protein: CASSYQQDYEQYF. This chain connects TRBV7-9 to TRBJ2-7, with TRBD1 as a possible D gene (5 bases). The CDR3 sequence is 13 residues long. V lost 4 bases, J lost 3 bases, and 10 bases lay in between. Germline CDR1 is SEHNR and CDR2 is FQNEAQ (reference sequence).

This chain connects TRBV25-1 to TRBJ1-2; D unclear. Trimming cost V 3 bases and J 3 bases, with 11 bases left between them. Looked up from germline, CDR1 is MGHDK and CDR2 is SYGVNS. The CDR3 spans 14 residues. The CDR3 here is CASSDRVLDYGYTF. DNA of the CDR3: TGTGCCAGCAGTGATAGGGTCCTCGACTATGGCTACACCTTC.

The chain recombines TRBV19 with TRBJ2-5, with D hard to call. The CDR3 contains 15 residues. With 3 bases removed from V and 1 base from J, the gap between germline ends came to 12 bases. Germline V gene sequence: CDR1 LNHDA, CDR2 SQIVND (reference sequence). The CDR3 loop is CASSMGSGTQETQYF. CDR3 nucleotide sequence: TGTGCCAGTAGTATGGGTTCGGGTACCCAAGAGACCCAGTACTTC.

This chain links TRBV14 with TRBJ1-1; D call uncertain. Germline assignment: CDR1 SGHDN and CDR2 FVKESK. The CDR3 is 12 amino acids. The V end was cut by 0 bases, the J end by 11 bases, with 10 bases between. The CDR3 DNA is TGTGCCAGCAGCCAAGATCGGAGAAGGGCTTTCTTT. It is translated as CASSQDRRRAFF.

V usage is TRBV18 and J usage is TRBJ2-7; D ambiguous. Trimming pared 0 bases from V and 0 bases from J, leaving 6 bases between. Germline V gene sequence: CDR1 KGHSH, CDR2 LQKENI. The length of the CDR3 is 14 residues. This CDR3 reads CASSPPWDSYEQYF. The CDR3 bases are TGTGCCAGCTCACCACCGTGGGACTCCTACGAGCAGTACTTC.

This clone was found once. The chain uses TRBV10-3 and TRBJ1-1; D is possibly TRBD1 (6 bases). Trimming pared 7 bases from V and 3 bases from J, leaving 15 bases between. The CDR3 has 14 amino acids. Germline V gives CDR1 ENHRY, CDR2 SYGVKD. Written as DNA, the CDR3 is TGTGCCATCACCTCTATTCCAGGGGACACTGAAGCTTTCTTT. Amino acids: CAITSIPGDTEAFF.

This chain links TRBV2 with TRBJ2-1; perhaps TRBD1 as D (6 bases). The CDR3 extends over 16 amino acids. Trimming took 4 bases from V and 0 from J, leaving 13 bases between them. Germline assignment: CDR1 SNHLY and CDR2 FYNNEI. CDR3 region: CASSVTGGSSYNEQFF. The CDR3, as DNA: TGTGCCAGCAGTGTGACAGGCGGTAGCTCCTACAATGAGCAGTTCTTC.

The V and J genes are TRBV29-1 and TRBJ2-5; D gene ambiguous. The germline gives CDR1 SQVTM, CDR2 ANQGSEA. V lost 3 bases and J lost 1, with 9 bases in between. This CDR3 has 13 residues. As DNA, the CDR3 is TGCAGCGTTGAGGTCAGGCGCCAAGAGACCCAGTACTTC. It is translated as CSVEVRRQETQYF.

This sequence joins TRBV4-2 and TRBJ1-4; no definite D call. The length of the CDR3 is 13 residues. In germline, CDR1 is LGHNA, CDR2 YNFKEQ. The V end lost 0 bases, the J end lost 8 bases, and 7 bases lay between the germline ends. Written as DNA, the CDR3 is TGTGCCAGCAGCCAAGAAAATGCCGAAAAACTGTTTTTT. Its translation: CASSQENAEKLFF.

The chain has TRBV7-9 and TRBJ1-2; weak D call: TRBD1 (5 bases). This CDR3 is 13 amino acids long. Germline values: CDR1 SEHNR, CDR2 FQNEAQ (reference sequence). The V end was cut by 4 bases, the J end by 3 bases, with 9 bases between. The CDR3 sequence is CASSYPGDYGYTF. The CDR3 DNA reads as TGTGCCAGCAGCTACCCGGGGGACTATGGCTACACCTTC.

V usage is TRBV5-1 and J usage is TRBJ2-5; D call uncertain. The CDR3 is made up of 12 amino acids. Germline CDR1 SGHRS, CDR2 YFSETQ. V was shortened by 7 bases and J by 5 bases, with 12 bases between the two germline ends. The CDR3 is CASGLDLETQYF. In DNA, the CDR3 is TGCGCCAGCGGCCTAGACCTGGAGACCCAGTACTTC.

V is TRBV28 and J is TRBJ1-4; TRBD1 matches 7 bases. This CDR3 has 15 amino acids. After removal of 5 bases from V and 5 bases from J, the junction contained 8 bases not matched to a gene. Germline lookup yields CDR1 MDHEN and CDR2 SYDVKM. The CDR3 DNA reads as TGTGCCAGCAGTACCTCGGGACAGCTCAATGAAAAACTGTTTTTT. Protein sequence: CASSTSGQLNEKLFF.